This is a list of T cell receptor beta chains from one sample in a study of blood T cell repertoires in COVID-19. The method was immunoSEQ multiplex PCR; TCRdb's version includes in-frame clones alone and lacks a portion of them. The sample holds a few hundred thousand clones; approximately 82% are singletons and the top ten take roughly 4.6%. The sample was peripheral blood. These receptors all come from a man aged 55 to 69 who had recovered from COVID-19. Both conserved end residues are part of each CDR3. The D gene is left open where the match is weak. Where a row states a size, it is once, few, many or the class of an expanded clone; other rows omit it.

>.|TRBV19|.|TRBJ1-3
CASSISAGNTGNTIYF
TGTGCCAGTAGTATCAGCGCGGGCAATACTGGAAACACCATATATTTT
>TRBD1|TRBV2|.|TRBJ1-3
CATKGQAGNTIYF
TGTGCCACCAAAGGACAGGCTGGAAACACCATATATTTT
>.|TRBV28|.|TRBJ2-7
CASSFGGGALEQYF
TGTGCCAGCAGTTTTGGTGGGGGGGCCCTCGAGCAGTACTTC
>.|TRBV21-1|.|TRBJ2-7
CASSKAGGGSGIIYEQYF
TGTGCCAGCAGCAAAGCCGGGGGCGGGAGCGGTATAATATACGAGCAGTACTTC
>TRBD2|TRBV3-1/TRBV3-2|.|TRBJ2-1
CASSQPSSGRAASEQFF
TGTGCCAGCAGCCAACCCTCTAGCGGGAGGGCTGCATCTGAGCAGTTCTTC
>.|TRBV2|.|TRBJ1-1
CASSEGQGRNTEAFF
TGTGCCAGCAGTGAAGGCCAGGGGCGGAACACTGAAGCTTTCTTT
>.|TRBV20-1|.|TRBJ1-5
CSVTGNQPQHF
TGCAGTGTTACAGGAAACCAGCCCCAGCATTTT
>.|TRBV6-2/TRBV6-3|.|TRBJ1-1
CASSYAGRDEAFF
TGTGCCAGCAGTTACGCGGGACGGGATGAAGCTTTCTTT
>TRBD1|TRBV9|once|TRBJ1-6
CASSIDPGQGAPLHF
TGTGCCAGCAGCATCGACCCGGGACAGGGTGCGCCCCTCCACTTT
>.|TRBV10-3|once|TRBJ2-7
CAISESSRRGNSEQYF
TGTGCCATCAGTGAGTCGTCGCGTCGAGGGAACTCCGAGCAGTACTTC
>.|TRBV19|.|TRBJ2-5
CASSALSGAKETQYF
TGTGCCAGTAGTGCCCTTTCGGGAGCCAAAGAGACCCAGTACTTC
>TRBD1|TRBV18|.|TRBJ2-7
CASSIGTGRGEQYF
TGTGCCAGCTCAATAGGGACAGGTCGAGGCGAGCAGTACTTC
>TRBD2|TRBV5-1|.|TRBJ2-1
CASSPQGLARYNEQFF
TGCGCCAGCAGCCCTCAAGGACTAGCGCGCTACAATGAGCAGTTCTTC
>TRBD1|TRBV10-2|.|TRBJ1-1
CASSEPGQGATEAFF
TGCGCCAGCAGTGAGCCGGGACAGGGGGCGACTGAAGCTTTCTTT
>.|TRBV5-5|.|TRBJ2-7
CASSLYQYEQYF
TGTGCCAGCAGCTTGTATCAGTACGAGCAGTACTTC
>TRBD1|TRBV7-9|.|TRBJ1-3
CASSWDRDRGLGNTIYF
TGTGCCAGCAGCTGGGACCGGGACAGGGGGCTCGGAAACACCATATATTTT
>TRBD2|TRBV5-4|.|TRBJ2-1
CASSSAGGLSNEQFF
TGTGCCAGCAGCTCAGCGGGGGGGCTGTCCAATGAGCAGTTCTTC
>.|TRBV5-6|.|TRBJ2-1
CASTSLGASYNEQFF
TGTGCCAGCACCTCGTTGGGGGCCTCCTACAATGAGCAGTTCTTC
>.|TRBV7-2|.|TRBJ1-5
CASSRGTFTNQPQHF
TGTGCCAGCAGCAGAGGGACATTTACTAATCAGCCCCAGCATTTT
>.|TRBV12-3/TRBV12-4|.|TRBJ1-2
CASTGSLNYGYTF
TGTGCCAGTACAGGGTCCCTAAACTATGGCTACACCTTC
>.|TRBV5-1|once|TRBJ2-7
CASSRFNNEQDSYEQYF
TGCGCCAGCAGCCGATTTAATAACGAACAGGACTCCTACGAGCAGTACTTC
>TRBD2|TRBV19|.|TRBJ2-3
CASSRTSNTDTQYF
TGTGCCAGTAGTAGGACTAGTAATACAGATACGCAGTATTTT
>.|TRBV30|few|TRBJ2-1
CAWSKTVYNEQFF
TGTGCCTGGAGTAAGACAGTTTACAATGAGCAGTTCTTC
>TRBD1|TRBV11-2|.|TRBJ1-1
CASSLVLGQGNTEAFF
TGTGCCAGCAGCTTAGTTTTGGGACAGGGGAACACTGAAGCTTTCTTT
>.|TRBV29-1|.|TRBJ2-1
CSAQPSAEQFF
TGCAGCGCTCAGCCTAGCGCTGAGCAGTTCTTC
>TRBD2|TRBV24-1|.|TRBJ2-1
CATSDPGTSGREQFF
TGTGCCACCAGTGACCCAGGGACTAGCGGGAGGGAGCAGTTCTTC
>TRBD1|TRBV30|.|TRBJ1-6
CAGQGLYNSPLHF
TGTGCCGGACAGGGCCTCTATAATTCACCCCTCCACTTT
>.|TRBV7-9|.|TRBJ2-1
CASTYEVGRGGNEQFF
TGTGCCAGCACCTACGAAGTCGGAAGAGGAGGGAATGAGCAGTTCTTC
>TRBD1|TRBV7-9|many|TRBJ1-4
CASSESRGPNEKLFF
TGTGCCAGCAGCGAGTCGAGGGGGCCTAATGAAAAACTGTTTTTT
>TRBD1|TRBV6-5|.|TRBJ2-3
CASESGTGSDTQYF
TGTGCCAGCGAGTCGGGGACAGGGTCAGATACGCAGTATTTT
>TRBD1|TRBV9|.|TRBJ2-6
CASSPNRGSGANVLTF
TGTGCCAGCAGCCCGAACAGGGGCTCTGGGGCCAACGTCCTGACTTTC
>TRBD1|TRBV5-4|.|TRBJ2-5
CASSGTGTGGETQYF
TGTGCCAGCTCCGGTACCGGGACAGGGGGAGAGACCCAGTACTTC
>TRBD2|TRBV5-1|.|TRBJ2-1
CASSHLYSGDEQFF
TGCGCCAGCAGCCACCTTTATAGCGGGGATGAGCAGTTCTTC
>.|TRBV30|.|TRBJ1-1
CAWSIRGGGTEAFF
TGTGCCTGGAGCATTCGGGGGGGAGGTACTGAAGCTTTCTTT
>.|TRBV11-3|.|TRBJ2-2
CASSLAGGFTGELFF
TGTGCCAGCAGCTTAGCTGGAGGGTTCACCGGGGAGCTGTTTTTT
>TRBD1|TRBV7-8|.|TRBJ2-7
CASRLSGTGLYEQYF
TGTGCCAGCAGGCTCTCCGGGACAGGTCTGTACGAGCAGTACTTC
>.|TRBV9|.|TRBJ2-5
CASSVSPGEETQYF
TGTGCCAGCAGCGTATCTCCGGGAGAAGAGACCCAGTACTTC
>.|TRBV27|.|TRBJ2-1
CASSLSALTRYEQFF
TGTGCCAGCAGCCTGTCCGCCTTAACCCGGTATGAGCAGTTCTTC
>.|TRBV6-6|.|TRBJ1-2
CASRSGEYGYTF
TGTGCCAGCAGATCCGGGGAGTATGGCTACACCTTC
>TRBD1|TRBV19|.|TRBJ2-1
CASSIGTGTLVDNEQFF
TGTGCCAGTAGTATCGGGACAGGTACCCTAGTAGACAATGAGCAGTTCTTC
>.|TRBV10-3|once|TRBJ2-7
CATRPWERSNSEQYF
TGTGCCACCCGTCCCTGGGAGCGGAGCAATTCCGAGCAGTACTTC
>TRBD1|TRBV2|.|TRBJ1-2
CASSELGTGGTYGYTF
TGTGCCAGCAGTGAACTAGGGACAGGGGGCACCTATGGCTACACCTTC
>.|TRBV27|.|TRBJ1-2
CASSIRGNYGYTF
TGTGCCAGCAGTATACGGGGGAACTATGGCTACACCTTC
>TRBD1|TRBV28|.|TRBJ2-3
CASGDRTDTQYF
TGTGCCAGCGGGGACAGGACCGATACGCAGTATTTT
>.|TRBV5-1|.|TRBJ2-7
CASSLAGRDRFAYEQYF
TGCGCCAGCAGCTTGGCCGGTCGAGACAGGTTTGCCTACGAGCAGTACTTC
>TRBD2|TRBV7-3|few|TRBJ2-3
CASSPGTSGGALLDTQYF
TGTGCCAGCAGCCCCGGGACTAGCGGGGGGGCCTTATTAGATACGCAGTATTTT
>.|TRBV5-1|.|TRBJ2-6
CASSADRPSGANVLTF
TGCGCCAGCAGCGCAGACAGGCCCTCTGGGGCCAACGTCCTGACTTTC
>.|TRBV19|.|TRBJ1-6
CASSILLDRGHSPLHF
TGTGCCAGTAGTATCCTTCTGGACAGAGGGCATTCACCCCTCCACTTT
>TRBD1|TRBV7-8|.|TRBJ2-7
CASSGRTGGTYEQYF
TGTGCCAGCAGCGGACGGACAGGGGGTACCTACGAGCAGTACTTC
>.|TRBV5-5|few|TRBJ2-7
CASSLQGQDYYEQYF
TGTGCCAGCAGCTTGCAAGGACAGGACTACTACGAGCAGTACTTC
>TRBD1|TRBV5-4|.|TRBJ1-4
CASSLTPGQGAKKLFF
TGTGCCAGCAGCCTGACCCCGGGACAGGGGGCGAAAAAACTGTTTTTT
>.|TRBV19|.|TRBJ1-1
CASSKSLEGAFF
TGTGCCAGTAGTAAATCACTGGAGGGAGCTTTCTTT
>.|TRBV12-5|.|TRBJ2-7
CASGLISTGAYEQYF
TGTGCTAGTGGTTTGATATCGACAGGAGCCTACGAGCAGTACTTC